The clone carrying this TCR beta chain was seen a handful of times. Its cognate antigen is unknown. These data are taken from a study of human T cells and chemical hapten exposure. For the study at large: Minor pooled library volume differences mainly drove per-sample TCR yield variation. General study results and limits: Sensitizing with DPC caused no change in TCRs above 1 in 1000 frequency.

The library tagged individual cDNA molecules with unique molecular identifiers. In TCRdb, the 5' RACE reads were re-called with MiXCR into one record per CDR3 protein. The sample has about 81,000 distinct CDR3 sequences, roughly 8.4% seen once; the top ten hold 2% to 2.5%. The template was total RNA from unfractionated whole blood. This CDR3 comprises 16 residues. Germline CDR1 is SGHVS and CDR2 is FNYEAQ. The V end was cut by 1 base, the J end by 11 bases, with 18 bases between. This sequence originates from a male donor in good health. The chain has TRBV7-6 and TRBJ1-6; tentative D call: TRBD1 (6 bases). DNA of the CDR3: TGTGCCAGCAGCTTAGGGGGGGCTACTCCGAGCGCACCCCTCCACTTT. This codes for CASSLGGATPSAPLHF.